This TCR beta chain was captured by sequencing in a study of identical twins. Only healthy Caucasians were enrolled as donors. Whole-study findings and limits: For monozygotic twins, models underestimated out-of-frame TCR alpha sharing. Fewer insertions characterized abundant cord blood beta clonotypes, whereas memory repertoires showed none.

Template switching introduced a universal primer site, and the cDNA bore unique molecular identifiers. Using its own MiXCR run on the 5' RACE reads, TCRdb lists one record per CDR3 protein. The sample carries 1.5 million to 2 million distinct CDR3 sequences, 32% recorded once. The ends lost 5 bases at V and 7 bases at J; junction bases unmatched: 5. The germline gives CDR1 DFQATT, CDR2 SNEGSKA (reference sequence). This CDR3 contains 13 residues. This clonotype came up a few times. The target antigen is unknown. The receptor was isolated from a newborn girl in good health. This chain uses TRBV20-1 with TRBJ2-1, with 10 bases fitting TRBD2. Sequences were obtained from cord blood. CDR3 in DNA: TGCAGTGCTGTAGCGGGGGGAAGGAATGAGCAGTTCTTC. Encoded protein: CSAVAGGRNEQFF.